This T cell receptor beta chain originates from a study of post-analysis software for immune sequencing data. Study-level information: Relapsing-remitting, secondary progressive and progressive-relapsing forms of multiple sclerosis all featured among disease courses.

Prepared libraries of TCR beta cDNA carried unique molecular identifiers. TCRdb passed the PCR reads through MiXCR, listing each CDR3 protein once. This sample yields fewer than 550,000 distinct CDR3 sequences, of which approximately 34% are seen a single time; roughly 6% belongs to the top ten. This CDR3 is built from 15 residues. Germline-derived CDR1 and CDR2 are SGHRS and YFSETQ. The ends were cut back, 0 bases at V and 4 bases at J, with 13 bases in the middle. Study-level points and caveats: Higher frequency in patients than in controls was seen for about five TRBV segments, with TRBV5-6, TRBV5-1 and TRBV20-1 among them. Controls significantly exceeded multiple sclerosis patients in normalized Chao1 diversity.

Regarding this clonotype: The target antigen is unknown. A much larger clone is a single base away; this may be a read error.

This clonotype was sampled from a girl aged 2 to 17 with multiple sclerosis. This chain links TRBV5-1 with TRBJ2-5; the D is unclear. Specimen: blood. In DNA, the CDR3 is TGCGCCAGCAGCTTGGATGTTCGAGAGGTAGAGACCCAGTACTTC. It encodes CASSLDVREVETQYF.